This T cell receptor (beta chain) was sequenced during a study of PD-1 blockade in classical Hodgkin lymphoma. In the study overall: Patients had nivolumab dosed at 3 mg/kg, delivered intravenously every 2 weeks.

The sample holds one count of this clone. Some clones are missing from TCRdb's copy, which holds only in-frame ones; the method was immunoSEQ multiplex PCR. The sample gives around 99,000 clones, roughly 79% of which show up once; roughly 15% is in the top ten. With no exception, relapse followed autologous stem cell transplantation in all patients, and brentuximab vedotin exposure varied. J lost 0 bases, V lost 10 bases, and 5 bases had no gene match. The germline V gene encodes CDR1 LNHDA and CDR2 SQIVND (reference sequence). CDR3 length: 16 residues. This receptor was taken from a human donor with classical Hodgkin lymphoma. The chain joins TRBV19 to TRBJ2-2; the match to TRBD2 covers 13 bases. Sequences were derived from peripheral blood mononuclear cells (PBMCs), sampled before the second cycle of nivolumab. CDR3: CAKLGLAGSNTGELFF. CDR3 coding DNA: TGTGCCAAGCTGGGACTAGCGGGGTCGAACACCGGGGAGCTGTTTTTT. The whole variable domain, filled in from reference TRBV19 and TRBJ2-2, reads DGGITQSPKYLFRKEGQNVTLSCEQNLNHDAMYWYRQDPGQGLRLIYYSQIVNDFQKGDIAEGYSVSREKKESFPLTVTSAQKNPTAFYLCAKLGLAGSNTGELFFGEGSRLTVL.